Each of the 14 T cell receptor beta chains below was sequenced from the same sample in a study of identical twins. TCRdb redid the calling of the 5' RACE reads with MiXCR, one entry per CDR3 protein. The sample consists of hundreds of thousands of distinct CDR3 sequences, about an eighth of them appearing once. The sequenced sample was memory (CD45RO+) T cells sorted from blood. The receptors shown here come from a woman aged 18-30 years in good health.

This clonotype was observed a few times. In nucleotides, the CDR3 is TGTGCCAGCAGTTTAGTGGCGGGGGGGCCCGGAAACATTCAGTACTTC. Translated: CASSLVAGGPGNIQYF. This chain joins TRBV12-3 or TRBV12-4 and TRBJ2-4, with 9 positions matching TRBD2. The V and J ends lost 1 base and 6 bases, in that order; junction bases with no gene match: 7. The CDR3 consists of 16 residues.

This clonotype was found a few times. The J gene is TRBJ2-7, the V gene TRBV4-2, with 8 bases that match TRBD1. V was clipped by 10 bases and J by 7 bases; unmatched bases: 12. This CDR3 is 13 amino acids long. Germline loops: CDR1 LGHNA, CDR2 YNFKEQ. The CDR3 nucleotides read TGTGCCACCGCAAACCAGGGGGCGTATGAGCAGTACTTC. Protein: CATANQGAYEQYF.

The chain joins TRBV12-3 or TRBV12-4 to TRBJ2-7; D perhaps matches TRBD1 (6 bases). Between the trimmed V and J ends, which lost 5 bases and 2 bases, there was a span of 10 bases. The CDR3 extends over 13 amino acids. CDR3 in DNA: TGTGCCAGCAGTCGACAGGTCACCTACGAGCAGTACTTC. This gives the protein CASSRQVTYEQYF.

In nucleotides, the CDR3 is TGCGCCAGCCGCATGGGGCAGGGTACCGAGCATGAGCAGTTCTTC. Its translation: CASRMGQGTEHEQFF. V usage is TRBV5-1 and J usage is TRBJ2-1, with TRBD1 as a possible D gene (5 bases). The CDR3 covers 15 residues. Germline CDR1 SGHRS, CDR2 YFSETQ. Trimming took off 7 bases at V and 8 bases at J, with 22 bases between the two ends. The whole variable domain, remainder taken from reference TRBV5-1 and TRBJ2-1, is KAGVTQTPRYLIKTRGQQVTLSCSPISGHRSVSWYQQTPGQGLQFLFEYFSETQRNKGNFPGRFSGRQFSNSRSEMNVSTLELGDSALYLCASRMGQGTEHEQFFGPGTRLTVL.

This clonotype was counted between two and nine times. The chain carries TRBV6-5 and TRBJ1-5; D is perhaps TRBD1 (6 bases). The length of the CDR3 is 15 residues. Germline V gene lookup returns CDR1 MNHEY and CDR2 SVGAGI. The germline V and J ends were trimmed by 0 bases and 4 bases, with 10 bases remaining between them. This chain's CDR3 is CASSYSRQANQPQHF. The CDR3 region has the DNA TGTGCCAGCAGTTACTCCCGACAGGCTAATCAGCCCCAGCATTTT.

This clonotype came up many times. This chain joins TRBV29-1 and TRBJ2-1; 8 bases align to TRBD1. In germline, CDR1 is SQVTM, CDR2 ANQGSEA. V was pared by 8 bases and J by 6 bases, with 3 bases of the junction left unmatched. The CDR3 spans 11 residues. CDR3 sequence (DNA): TGCAGCAGCGACAGGGGCAATGAGCAGTTCTTC. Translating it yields CSSDRGNEQFF.

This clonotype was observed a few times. The CDR3 spells CASSLYISDTQYF. DNA of the CDR3: TGTGCCAGCAGCTTATATATATCAGATACGCAGTATTTT. V and J are TRBV3-1 and TRBJ2-3; D call uncertain. Trimming removed 5 bases at V and 4 bases at J, with 10 bases between. CDR1 and CDR2 (germline): LGHDT, YNNKEL (reference sequence). The CDR3 runs to 13 residues.

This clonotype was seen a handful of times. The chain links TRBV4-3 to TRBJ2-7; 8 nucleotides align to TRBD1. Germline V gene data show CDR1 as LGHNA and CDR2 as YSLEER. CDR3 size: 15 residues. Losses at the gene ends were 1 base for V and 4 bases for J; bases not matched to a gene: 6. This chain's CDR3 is CASSQGLGQGYEQYF. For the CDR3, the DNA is TGCGCCAGCAGCCAAGGCCTAGGACAGGGTTACGAGCAGTACTTC.

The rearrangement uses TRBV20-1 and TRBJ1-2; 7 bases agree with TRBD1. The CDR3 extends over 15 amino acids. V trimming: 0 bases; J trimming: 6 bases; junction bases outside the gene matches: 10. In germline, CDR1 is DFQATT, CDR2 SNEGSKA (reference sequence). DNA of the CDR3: TGCAGTGCTAGAGAAGGGACAGCAGGATGGGATGGCTACACCTTC. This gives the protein CSAREGTAGWDGYTF.

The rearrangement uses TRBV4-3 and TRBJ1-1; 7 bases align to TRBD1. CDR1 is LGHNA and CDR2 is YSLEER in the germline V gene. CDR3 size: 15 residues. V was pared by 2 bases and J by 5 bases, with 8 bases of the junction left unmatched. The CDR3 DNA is TGCGCCAGCAGCCAATATCATCAGGGGGGGACTGAAGCTTTCTTT. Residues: CASSQYHQGGTEAFF.

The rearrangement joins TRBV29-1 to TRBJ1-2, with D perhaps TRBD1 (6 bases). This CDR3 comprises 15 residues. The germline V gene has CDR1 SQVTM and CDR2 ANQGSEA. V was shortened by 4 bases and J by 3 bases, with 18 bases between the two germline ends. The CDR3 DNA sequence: TGCAGCGTTGGAATCCCAAATTCAGGGGACTATGGCTACACCTTC. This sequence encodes CSVGIPNSGDYGYTF.

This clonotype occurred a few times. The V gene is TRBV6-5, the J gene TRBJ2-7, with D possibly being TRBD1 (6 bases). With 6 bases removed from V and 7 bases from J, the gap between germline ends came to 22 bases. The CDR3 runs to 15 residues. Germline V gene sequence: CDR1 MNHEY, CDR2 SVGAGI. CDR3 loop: CASSYTGTTGLEQYF. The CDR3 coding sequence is TGTGCCAGCAGCTATACCGGGACAACTGGTTTGGAGCAGTACTTC.

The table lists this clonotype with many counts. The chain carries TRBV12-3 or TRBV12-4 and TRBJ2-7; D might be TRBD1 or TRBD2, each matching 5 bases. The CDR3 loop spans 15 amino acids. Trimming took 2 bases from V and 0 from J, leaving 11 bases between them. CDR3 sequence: CASSLRGHTSYEQYF. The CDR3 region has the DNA TGTGCCAGCAGTTTACGGGGCCATACCTCCTACGAGCAGTACTTC.

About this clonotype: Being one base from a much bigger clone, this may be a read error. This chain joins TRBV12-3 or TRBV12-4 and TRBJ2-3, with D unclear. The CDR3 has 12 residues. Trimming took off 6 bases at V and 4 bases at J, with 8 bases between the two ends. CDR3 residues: CASSPLSDTQYF. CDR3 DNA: TGTGCCAGCAGCCCCCTCTCAGATACGCAGTATTTT.